This entry lists 17 T cell receptor beta chains sequenced from one sample in a study of beta chain features in type 1 diabetes (dated by TCRdb to the late 2010s). Library preparation used the immunoSEQ multiplex PCR assay. The entire isolated RNA was reverse transcribed using the High Capacity cDNA Reverse Transcription Kit, and thus expressed TCRB transcripts were sequenced. Sourced from immuneACCESS, this table was stored by TCRdb with only in-frame sequences that have V and J called. A share of the clones is absent; for the studies checked, an unresolved V gene accounts for under half, and the remainder has no known explanation. This sample has 450,000 to 550,000 clones in its table, and approximately 30% of those were observed once. Clones ranked in the top ten supply roughly 0.066% of the sample. The sample consisted of naive CD4+ T cells from blood. This sample's cell subset or site label indicates: true naive CD4+ T cells. These TCRs come from a man aged 18-30 years in good health.

The J gene is TRBJ1-5, the V gene TRBV10-3; D unresolved. This CDR3 comprises 13 residues. Trimming took 5 bases from V and 4 from J, leaving 9 bases between them. Germline CDR1 ENHRY, CDR2 SYGVKD. This CDR3 is CAISPGINQPQHF. CDR3 bases: TGTGCCATCAGTCCGGGGATTAATCAGCCCCAGCATTTT.

This clone was seen a handful of times. The same CDR3 also results from other DNA sequences found in this sample. V usage is TRBV7-9 and J usage is TRBJ2-7; D call uncertain. The length of the CDR3 is 12 residues. V was trimmed by 1 base and J by 4 bases, leaving 5 bases between them. The germline V gene encodes CDR1 SEHNR and CDR2 FQNEAQ (reference sequence). Written as DNA, the CDR3 is TGTGCCAGCAGCTTAGTTGGGTACGAGCAGTACTTC. Translation: CASSLVGYEQYF.

This sequence joins TRBV29-1 and TRBJ1-1; D is unclear. Trimming left V 5 bases short and J 1 base short, with 14 bases between. The CDR3 totals 14 residues. From germline, CDR1 is SQVTM and CDR2 ANQGSEA. CDR3 DNA: TGCAGCGTTAAGATCAATGCAGAGAACACTGAAGCTTTCTTT. As protein: CSVKINAENTEAFF.

This clone appeared a few times. The chain has TRBV4-1 and TRBJ2-7, with D possibly being TRBD2 (6 bases). Germline values: CDR1 MGHRA, CDR2 YSYEKL. This CDR3 comprises 15 residues. Between the trimmed V and J ends, which lost 0 bases and 3 bases, there was a span of 12 bases. CDR3 nucleotide sequence: TGCGCCAGCAGCCAAGAAGGCAGGGAGGTCTACGAGCAGTACTTC. As protein: CASSQEGREVYEQYF.

The chain recombines TRBV6-5 with TRBJ1-2, with 8 positions matching TRBD1. Germline V gives CDR1 MNHEY, CDR2 SVGAGI. The CDR3 is 14 residues long. The V segment lost 6 bases and the J segment 8 bases; nucleotides outside the gene matches: 11. The CDR3 sequence: CASSPRTGRNGYTF. DNA for the CDR3: TGTGCCAGCAGCCCTCGGACAGGGCGTAACGGCTACACCTTC.

This clone was counted only a few times. This chain uses TRBV30 with TRBJ1-1; a possible D gene is TRBD1 (5 bases). The CDR3 is made up of 14 amino acids. The germline CDR1 and CDR2 sequences are GTSNPN and SVGIG (reference sequence). V was cut by 0 bases and J by 1 base, with 9 bases left in between. Written as DNA, the CDR3 is TGTGCCTGGAGTGTACCAGGGTGGAACACTGAAGCTTTCTTT. This encodes CAWSVPGWNTEAFF.

This chain joins TRBV9 and TRBJ1-1; 10 nucleotides agree with TRBD1. The V gene end was trimmed by 2 bases and the J gene end by 3 bases; junction bases not matched to a gene: 4. The germline V gene encodes CDR1 SGDLS and CDR2 YYNGEE. The CDR3 is 15 residues long. For the CDR3, the DNA is TGTGCCAGCAGCGTCACCGGGACAGGGGACACTGAAGCTTTCTTT. Amino acids: CASSVTGTGDTEAFF.

The gene calls are TRBV29-1 and TRBJ2-1; possible D gene TRBD1, 6 bases. The CDR3 length is 15 residues. V was shortened by 6 bases and J by 0 bases, with 15 bases between the two germline ends. The germline V gene has CDR1 SQVTM and CDR2 ANQGSEA. CDR3 nucleotide sequence: TGCAGCGTAGCCGGGACACACAGCTCCTACAATGAGCAGTTCTTC. Amino acids: CSVAGTHSSYNEQFF.

This clone was seen a few times. Other DNA sequences within the sample encode an identical CDR3. The chain recombines TRBV30 with TRBJ2-7, with D possibly TRBD1 on 6 matching bases. The germline V gene has CDR1 GTSNPN and CDR2 SVGIG (reference sequence). CDR3 length: 13 amino acids. V was clipped by 2 bases and J by 2 bases, with 10 bases between them. For the CDR3, the DNA is TGTGCCTGGAGTACTGGGACAACCTACGAGCAGTACTTC. Its protein is CAWSTGTTYEQYF.

This clone has just a few counts. The CDR3 DNA follows: TGCGCCAGCAGCTCACCGGGACTAGCGGGAGTAAATGAGCAGTTCTTC. Protein: CASSSPGLAGVNEQFF. The V call is TRBV5-1, the J call TRBJ2-1, with 14 bases that match TRBD2. CDR3 size: 16 residues. Germline V lookup: CDR1 SGHRS, CDR2 YFSETQ. V dropped 3 bases and J dropped 7; count of bases not matched to a gene: 6. Full variable domain (remainder filled in from reference TRBV5-1 and TRBJ2-1): KAGVTQTPRYLIKTRGQQVTLSCSPISGHRSVSWYQQTPGQGLQFLFEYFSETQRNKGNFPGRFSGRQFSNSRSEMNVSTLELGDSALYLCASSSPGLAGVNEQFFGPGTRLTVL.

The J gene is TRBJ2-1, the V gene TRBV7-9, with 9 bases aligning to TRBD1. Germline assignment: CDR1 SEHNR and CDR2 FQNEAQ (reference sequence). The CDR3 extends over 15 amino acids. The V and J ends lost 5 bases and 3 bases, in that order; junction bases with no gene match: 5. The CDR3 protein is CASSTGTGYYNEQFF. The CDR3 nucleotides read TGTGCCAGCAGCACCGGGACAGGGTACTACAATGAGCAGTTCTTC.

CDR3 sequence reads: CSVVTLGIVNHEQFF. The CDR3 nucleotides are TGCAGCGTTGTAACGCTTGGTATTGTAAACCATGAGCAGTTCTTC. The V gene is TRBV29-1, the J gene TRBJ2-1; no reliable D call. Deletions cut 4 bases from V and 8 bases from J, with 21 bases between. Germline CDR1 is SQVTM and CDR2 is ANQGSEA. CDR3 size: 15 residues.

This sequence joins TRBV29-1 and TRBJ1-2; TRBD1 is a possible D gene (5 bases). Looked up from germline, CDR1 is SQVTM and CDR2 is ANQGSEA. The CDR3 is 12 residues long. Trimming stripped 2 bases from V and 7 bases from J, with 11 bases between. The CDR3 is CSVELGTGGYTF. The CDR3 DNA sequence: TGCAGCGTTGAATTGGGGACGGGTGGCTACACCTTC.

The chain joins TRBV29-1 to TRBJ2-2; D remains unclear. This CDR3 has 16 residues. CDR1 and CDR2 from the germline V gene are SQVTM and ANQGSEA. V was cut by 4 bases and J by 0 bases, with 15 bases left in between. CDR3 in DNA: TGCAGCGTTGGGACCTCCGCCGCCGCGAACACCGGGGAGCTGTTTTTT. It translates to CSVGTSAAANTGELFF.

The chain combines TRBV7-2 with TRBJ2-7; the D gene is possibly TRBD2 (6 bases). Germline CDR1 reads SGHTA; CDR2 reads FQGNSA. This CDR3 has 12 residues. With 5 bases removed from V and 6 bases from J, the gap between germline ends came to 11 bases. The CDR3 protein is CASSLGTAEQYF. CDR3 nucleotides: TGTGCCAGCAGCCTCGGGACTGCCGAGCAGTACTTC.

This sequence joins TRBV25-1 and TRBJ2-5; 12 bases map to TRBD2. The CDR3 loop spans 15 amino acids. After removal of 8 bases from V and 2 bases from J, the junction contained 6 bases not matched to a gene. CDR1 and CDR2 (germline): MGHDK, SYGVNS. The CDR3 sequence is CASAELAGGQETQYF. The CDR3 nucleotides read TGTGCCAGCGCCGAACTAGCGGGAGGACAAGAGACCCAGTACTTC. Looking up the rest from reference TRBV25-1 and TRBJ2-5 gives the full variable domain: EADIYQTPRYLVIGTGKKITLECSQTMGHDKMYWYQQDPGMELHLIHYSYGVNSTEKGDLSSESTVSRIRTEHFPLTLESARPSHTSQYLCASAELAGGQETQYFGPGTRLLVL.

This clone was seen more than once but under ten times. The V gene is TRBV7-2, the J gene TRBJ2-7, with TRBD1 matching over 8 bases. In germline, CDR1 is SGHTA, CDR2 FQGNSA. With V trimmed by 2 bases and J by 1 base, 7 bases remained unmatched. The CDR3 spans 16 residues. The CDR3 DNA follows: TGTGCCAGCAGCTTAAGTCGGACAGGGATGTCCTACGAGCAGTACTTC. Its translation is CASSLSRTGMSYEQYF.